This TCR beta chain was recorded in a study of cytomegalovirus exposure and HLA in healthy donors. Study-level information: From HLA-typed donors, an early data release held 70 million to 95 million unique TCRs.

The PCR had 60 Vbeta and 13 Jbeta primers. Produced via immunoSEQ multiplex PCR; TCRdb's table is partial and in-frame only. The sample has 150,000 to 200,000 clones; 70% to 85% are singletons. With 1 base clipped from V and 2 bases from J, the junction kept 3 bases outside the gene matches. The CDR3 spans 15 residues. Per germline, CDR1 SGHTA and CDR2 FQGNSA. This clone was found once. Material: PBMCs. This chain joins TRBV7-2 and TRBJ2-7; 9 nucleotides agree with TRBD2. This receptor was taken from a woman aged 60-75 years in good health and CMV-seropositive. The DNA for the CDR3 is TGTGCCAGCAGCTTAGAGGCGGGGGGGGCCTACGAGCAGTACTTC. It translates to CASSLEAGGAYEQYF.